The 19 T cell receptor beta chains below were found in one sample sequenced in a study of T cell responses to AZD1222 COVID-19 vaccine (dated by TCRdb to about 2021). Receptor libraries were prepared by the immunoSEQ multiplex PCR assay. TCRdb stores this immuneACCESS table with in-frame sequences only. Part of the clones is absent; in the studies checked, under half of the shortfall reflects unresolved V genes, and no reason is known for the rest. In this sample the table shows about 110,000 clones, more than 70% of which occur a single time. Approximately 3% of the sample comes from the top ten. The time point label of this sample denotes: baseline before first vaccination. The source was peripheral blood, collected on day 0 of AZD1222 vaccination. These TCRs come from an adult in good health.

The chain employs TRBV2 and TRBJ1-6; possibly TRBD1 for D (5 bases). This CDR3 comprises 13 residues. Germline V lookup: CDR1 SNHLY, CDR2 FYNNEI. The V end was cut by 6 bases, the J end by 5 bases, with 8 bases between. CDR3 in amino acids: CASRTENNSPLHF. The CDR3 DNA sequence: TGTGCCAGCAGGACAGAGAATAATTCACCCCTCCACTTT.

The chain combines TRBV9 with TRBJ1-6; no clear D. The V end was cut by 2 bases, the J end by 0 bases, with 3 bases between. The germline V gene has CDR1 SGDLS and CDR2 YYNGEE. CDR3 length: 14 residues. The CDR3 DNA is TGTGCCAGCAGCGTCAGCTCCTATAATTCACCCCTCCACTTT. Translating gives CASSVSSYNSPLHF.

This rearrangement joins TRBV4-1 to TRBJ2-2; 16 positions match TRBD2. The ends lost 0 bases at V and 2 bases at J; junction bases unmatched: 6. The length of the CDR3 is 20 residues. Germline V CDR1 and CDR2: MGHRA, YSYEKL. CDR3 sequence: CASSQDRGLAGGFNTGELFF. CDR3 bases: TGCGCCAGCAGCCAAGATCGGGGACTAGCGGGGGGGTTTAACACCGGGGAGCTGTTTTTT.

This chain connects TRBV19 to TRBJ2-5; no clear D gene. V lost 8 bases to trimming and J lost 2 bases, with 9 bases between them. Per the germline V gene, CDR1 is LNHDA and CDR2 is SQIVND (reference sequence). CDR3 length: 12 residues. This chain's CDR3 is CASGSGQETQYF. Here the CDR3 DNA reads TGTGCCAGTGGTTCGGGTCAAGAGACCCAGTACTTC.

This rearrangement joins TRBV6-2 or TRBV6-3 to TRBJ1-5; no clear D gene. Germline assignment: CDR1 MNHEY and CDR2 SVGEGT. Trimming cost V 2 bases and J 3 bases, with 8 bases left between them. CDR3 length equals 14 residues. The CDR3 sequence is CASSYTGYNQPQHF. The CDR3 coding sequence is TGTGCCAGCAGTTACACGGGGTACAATCAGCCCCAGCATTTT.

J is TRBJ1-5 and V is TRBV2, with 9 bases aligning to TRBD1. Trimming at V came to 4 bases and at J to 2 bases, leaving 0 bases not matched to a gene. This CDR3 contains 14 residues. From germline, CDR1 is SNHLY and CDR2 FYNNEI. Here the CDR3 reads CASSGTGGNQPQHF. The CDR3 DNA follows: TGTGCCAGCAGTGGGACAGGGGGCAATCAGCCCCAGCATTTT.

V and J are TRBV6-5 and TRBJ2-7, with D possibly matching TRBD1 (5 bases). Germline V gene sequence: CDR1 MNHEY, CDR2 SVGAGI. This CDR3 has 14 residues. The V and J ends lost 6 bases and 6 bases respectively, with 18 bases between them. As DNA, the CDR3 is TGTGCCAGCAGACCTTTACAGGAATCTGGCGAGCAGTACTTC. As protein: CASRPLQESGEQYF.

This clone was observed a single time. The V and J genes are TRBV27 and TRBJ1-5; 8 bases agree with TRBD1. CDR1 and CDR2 from the germline V gene are MNHEY and SMNVEV (reference sequence). The CDR3 covers 15 residues. With V trimmed by 3 bases and J by 1 base, 2 bases remained unmatched. CDR3 loop: CASSFHRGSNQPQHF. CDR3 DNA sequence: TGTGCCAGCAGTTTCCACAGGGGGAGCAATCAGCCCCAGCATTTT.

This chain connects TRBV11-2 to TRBJ2-7, with a possible D match to TRBD1 (6 bases). Germline V gives CDR1 SGHAT, CDR2 FQNNGV. The length of the CDR3 is 14 residues. Trimming took off 6 bases at V and 5 bases at J, with 17 bases between the two ends. DNA for the CDR3: TGTGCCAGCAGTACACCGGGACAAATCAACGAGCAGTACTTC. Its translation is CASSTPGQINEQYF. The entire variable domain, with the rest obtained from reference TRBV11-2 and TRBJ2-7, is as follows: EAGVAQSPRYKIIEKRQSVAFWCNPISGHATLYWYQQILGQGPKLLIQFQNNGVVDDSQLPKDRFSAERLKGVDSTLKIQPAKLEDSAVYLCASSTPGQINEQYFGPGTRLTVT.

This chain joins TRBV27 and TRBJ1-4; D call uncertain. Germline V gives CDR1 MNHEY, CDR2 SMNVEV (reference sequence). V was pared by 6 bases and J by 7 bases, with 3 bases between. The CDR3 loop spans 10 amino acids. DNA for the CDR3: TGTGCCAGCAGAGGTGAAAAACTGTTTTTT. Encoded protein: CASRGEKLFF.

V gene TRBV6-5 combines with J gene TRBJ2-6; D could derive from TRBD1 or TRBD2 (6 bases each). V was shortened by 7 bases and J by 0 bases, with 10 bases between the two germline ends. The CDR3 contains 15 residues. Germline V lookup: CDR1 MNHEY, CDR2 SVGAGI. CDR3 loop: CASNREDSGANVLTF. CDR3 sequence (DNA): TGTGCCAGCAACAGGGAGGACTCTGGGGCCAACGTCCTGACTTTC.

The CDR3 spells CASSSYRLQIPPPGYTF. CDR3 nucleotides: TGTGCCAGCAGCTCCTATCGCCTACAGATCCCCCCTCCCGGCTACACCTTC. The chain combines TRBV7-3 with TRBJ1-2, with unresolved D. Trimming left V 4 bases short and J 8 bases short, with 26 bases between. This CDR3 is 17 amino acids long. The germline CDR1 and CDR2 sequences are SGHTA and FQGTGA.

This sequence joins TRBV7-3 and TRBJ1-1, with TRBD1 identical over 7 bases. Germline assignment: CDR1 SGHTA and CDR2 FQGTGA. The CDR3 totals 15 residues. V shed 7 bases and J 4 bases; nucleotides not matched to a gene: 12. CDR3 region: CASNGGTVRGTEAFF. CDR3 in DNA: TGTGCCAGCAACGGGGGGACAGTTCGTGGCACTGAAGCTTTCTTT.

This clone was counted once. This chain joins TRBV27 and TRBJ2-3; either TRBD1 or TRBD2 may fit D (5 bases each). Trimming pared 8 bases from V and 4 bases from J, leaving 13 bases between. This CDR3 has 13 residues. CDR1 MNHEY and CDR2 SMNVEV come from the germline V gene (reference sequence). The DNA of the CDR3 is TGTGCCAGCGAAGGGGCCGGGGCAGATACGCAGTATTTT. This codes for CASEGAGADTQYF.

CDR3 bases: TGTGCCAGCAGCGTAGAAGACGGCCTGGATTCACCCCTCCACTTT. Translation: CASSVEDGLDSPLHF. The chain is built from TRBV9 and TRBJ1-6; D call uncertain. The V end was cut by 0 bases, the J end by 8 bases, with 12 bases between. This CDR3 is 15 amino acids long. The germline gives CDR1 SGDLS, CDR2 YYNGEE.

The V gene is TRBV19, the J gene TRBJ2-7, with 7 bases aligning to TRBD1. V lost 3 bases, J lost 4 bases, and 6 bases stayed unmatched. Germline V gene sequence: CDR1 LNHDA, CDR2 SQIVND (reference sequence). This CDR3 has 14 amino acids. The CDR3 here is CASSISGQMYEQYF. The CDR3 nucleotides read TGTGCCAGTAGTATTTCGGGACAGATGTACGAGCAGTACTTC. The entire variable domain, with the rest obtained from reference TRBV19 and TRBJ2-7, is as follows: DGGITQSPKYLFRKEGQNVTLSCEQNLNHDAMYWYRQDPGQGLRLIYYSQIVNDFQKGDIAEGYSVSREKKESFPLTVTSAQKNPTAFYLCASSISGQMYEQYFGPGTRLTVT.

In DNA form, the CDR3 reads TGTGCCAGCAGCCAAGTAGGCGGGGGCGAAACTAATGAAAAACTGTTTTTT. Translation: CASSQVGGGETNEKLFF. V is TRBV3-1 (or the pseudogene TRBV3-2) and J is TRBJ1-4; weak D call: TRBD1 (6 bases). Germline values: CDR1 LGHDT, CDR2 YNNKEL (reference sequence). V lost 1 base to trimming and J lost 1 base, with 13 bases between them. The CDR3 loop spans 17 amino acids.

The chain joins TRBV12-3 or TRBV12-4 to TRBJ1-2; D is possibly TRBD1 (6 bases). This CDR3 has 12 residues. Deletions cut 2 bases from V and 8 bases from J, with 9 bases between. The CDR3 bases are TGTGCCAGCAGTTTAAGGGACAACGGCTACACCTTC. It translates to CASSLRDNGYTF.

This clone was observed once. The chain is built from TRBV30 and TRBJ1-1; D not certain. From germline, CDR1 is GTSNPN and CDR2 SVGIG (reference sequence). V lost 2 bases and J lost 3, with 4 bases in between. This CDR3 is 11 amino acids long. CDR3 in DNA: TGTGCCTGGAGTTCGGACACTGAAGCTTTCTTT. Protein product: CAWSSDTEAFF.